These T cell receptor beta chains were read from a single sample in a study of T cell changes during pregnancy in multiple sclerosis. Here immunoSEQ multiplex PCR was the method, and the copy in TCRdb shows in-frame clones only, minus some. Here the sample spans about 88,000 clones, under 95% being singletons. The source material was peripheral blood, sampled in the first trimester of pregnancy. The source of these receptors is a female donor with multiple sclerosis, enrolled in a pregnancy study. Both conserved end residues are part of each CDR3. Each record gives: J gene, D gene, V gene, clone size, CDR3 protein, CDR3 DNA. A D gene is named only where the DNA matches it firmly. Rows may omit the clone size; those that give it use once, few, many or a size class.

j_call: TRBJ2-2; d_call: .; v_call: TRBV2; clone_size: .; cdr3_aa: CARATGTNTGELFF; cdr3_nt: TGTGCCAGGGCCACAGGCACGAACACCGGGGAGCTGTTTTTT
j_call: TRBJ1-4; d_call: .; v_call: TRBV6-1; clone_size: .; cdr3_aa: CASSALIWDFNEKLFF; cdr3_nt: TGTGCCAGCAGTGCCCTAATATGGGACTTTAATGAAAAACTGTTTTTT
j_call: TRBJ1-1; d_call: .; v_call: TRBV10-3; clone_size: .; cdr3_aa: CAIRSAGGEAFF; cdr3_nt: TGTGCCATCAGGTCCGCTGGCGGGGAAGCTTTCTTT
j_call: TRBJ1-1; d_call: .; v_call: TRBV28; clone_size: .; cdr3_aa: CAGRVGGGTEAFF; cdr3_nt: TGTGCCGGCCGGGTTGGGGGAGGCACTGAAGCTTTCTTT
j_call: TRBJ2-2; d_call: .; v_call: TRBV7-2; clone_size: .; cdr3_aa: CASSLVSGGRGGELFF; cdr3_nt: TGTGCCAGCAGCTTAGTCTCCGGGGGGCGGGGCGGGGAGCTGTTTTTT
j_call: TRBJ2-1; d_call: TRBD1; v_call: TRBV29-1; clone_size: .; cdr3_aa: CSLAAGTGGHEQFF; cdr3_nt: TGCAGCTTGGCCGCCGGGACAGGGGGCCATGAGCAGTTCTTC
j_call: TRBJ1-2; d_call: TRBD1; v_call: TRBV9; clone_size: once; cdr3_aa: CASSAGGQGNYGYTF; cdr3_nt: TGTGCCAGCAGCGCCGGGGGACAGGGTAACTATGGCTACACCTTC
j_call: TRBJ1-1; d_call: .; v_call: TRBV30; clone_size: .; cdr3_aa: CAWSGNSLALGTEAFF; cdr3_nt: TGTGCCTGGAGTGGGAACTCGTTAGCTTTGGGCACTGAAGCTTTCTTT
j_call: TRBJ2-7; d_call: TRBD1; v_call: TRBV28; clone_size: .; cdr3_aa: CASSYPPGQFYQYF; cdr3_nt: TGTGCCAGCAGTTACCCTCCGGGACAGTTCTATCAGTACTTC
j_call: TRBJ1-3; d_call: .; v_call: TRBV27; clone_size: .; cdr3_aa: CASSLNARWSGNTIYF; cdr3_nt: TGTGCCAGCAGTTTAAACGCCAGGTGGTCTGGAAACACCATATATTTT
j_call: TRBJ1-4; d_call: TRBD1; v_call: TRBV13; clone_size: .; cdr3_aa: CASSLRQGASEKLFF; cdr3_nt: TGTGCCAGCAGCTTACGTCAGGGGGCGAGTGAAAAACTGTTTTTT
j_call: TRBJ2-1; d_call: TRBD2; v_call: TRBV7-9; clone_size: once; cdr3_aa: CASSHTSGRDEQFF; cdr3_nt: TGTGCCAGCAGCCACACTAGCGGGAGGGATGAGCAGTTCTTC
j_call: TRBJ2-1; d_call: .; v_call: TRBV6-1; clone_size: .; cdr3_aa: CASSDLRRALAAYNEQFF; cdr3_nt: TGTGCCAGCAGTGACCTCCGAAGGGCACTAGCAGCCTACAATGAGCAGTTCTTC
j_call: TRBJ2-7; d_call: .; v_call: TRBV6-5; clone_size: .; cdr3_aa: CASRRDSVAYEQYF; cdr3_nt: TGTGCCAGCAGACGAGACAGCGTTGCCTACGAGCAGTACTTC
j_call: TRBJ2-1; d_call: TRBD1; v_call: TRBV7-3; clone_size: once; cdr3_aa: CASSLKATGGLYNEQFF; cdr3_nt: TGTGCCAGCAGCTTAAAGGCAACAGGGGGACTTTACAATGAGCAGTTCTTC
j_call: TRBJ1-1; d_call: .; v_call: TRBV18; clone_size: .; cdr3_aa: CASSPQTGDTEAFF; cdr3_nt: TGTGCCAGCTCACCGCAAACGGGAGACACTGAAGCTTTCTTT
j_call: TRBJ2-7; d_call: .; v_call: TRBV19; clone_size: .; cdr3_aa: CASSPGAFDRTYEQYF; cdr3_nt: TGTGCCAGTAGTCCCGGGGCCTTCGACAGGACCTACGAGCAGTACTTC
j_call: TRBJ2-7; d_call: TRBD1; v_call: TRBV4-1; clone_size: .; cdr3_aa: CASSHQGAYEQYF; cdr3_nt: TGCGCCAGCAGCCATCAGGGGGCCTACGAGCAGTACTTC
j_call: TRBJ1-5; d_call: TRBD1; v_call: TRBV27; clone_size: .; cdr3_aa: CASRSGTVNSNQPQHF; cdr3_nt: TGTGCCAGCAGATCAGGGACAGTTAATAGCAATCAGCCCCAGCATTTT
j_call: TRBJ2-3; d_call: .; v_call: TRBV29-1; clone_size: .; cdr3_aa: CSVERPGSRYTQYF; cdr3_nt: TGCAGCGTTGAGCGCCCCGGGAGTCGCTATACGCAGTATTTT
j_call: TRBJ1-3; d_call: .; v_call: TRBV7-3; clone_size: .; cdr3_aa: CASRAPGSGNTIYF; cdr3_nt: TGTGCCAGCAGGGCCCCGGGTTCTGGAAACACCATATATTTT
j_call: TRBJ2-7; d_call: .; v_call: TRBV4-1; clone_size: .; cdr3_aa: CASSPEDRAYEQYF; cdr3_nt: TGCGCCAGCAGCCCGGAGGACAGAGCCTACGAGCAGTACTTC
j_call: TRBJ2-1; d_call: .; v_call: TRBV5-6; clone_size: .; cdr3_aa: CASSLGRAVEQFF; cdr3_nt: TGTGCCAGCAGCTTGGGCAGGGCGGTTGAGCAGTTCTTC
j_call: TRBJ1-2; d_call: TRBD1; v_call: TRBV28; clone_size: few; cdr3_aa: CASSLLTGPGGYTF; cdr3_nt: TGTGCCAGCAGTTTACTGACAGGGCCGGGCGGCTACACCTTC
j_call: TRBJ1-5; d_call: TRBD1; v_call: TRBV5-8; clone_size: .; cdr3_aa: CASSRGTGRSNQPQHF; cdr3_nt: TGTGCCAGCAGCAGAGGGACAGGGAGGTCAAATCAGCCCCAGCATTTT
j_call: TRBJ1-2; d_call: .; v_call: TRBV5-5; clone_size: few; cdr3_aa: CASSHLGSQGYTF; cdr3_nt: TGTGCCAGCAGCCACCTCGGGTCGCAAGGCTACACCTTC
j_call: TRBJ2-2; d_call: .; v_call: TRBV19; clone_size: .; cdr3_aa: CASSIGSGTPSGELFF; cdr3_nt: TGTGCCAGTAGTATAGGTTCCGGGACACCCTCCGGGGAGCTGTTTTTT
j_call: TRBJ1-1; d_call: TRBD1; v_call: TRBV11-2; clone_size: .; cdr3_aa: CASSLAPGQGTEAFF; cdr3_nt: TGTGCCAGCAGCTTAGCTCCGGGACAGGGGACTGAAGCTTTCTTT
j_call: TRBJ2-1; d_call: TRBD1; v_call: TRBV7-3; clone_size: .; cdr3_aa: CASSPGDRLIEQFF; cdr3_nt: TGTGCCAGCAGTCCCGGGGACAGGTTGATTGAGCAGTTCTTC
j_call: TRBJ2-3; d_call: .; v_call: TRBV7-8; clone_size: .; cdr3_aa: CASSSPSKIPTDTQYF; cdr3_nt: TGTGCCAGCAGCTCGCCTAGCAAAATCCCCACAGATACGCAGTATTTT
j_call: TRBJ1-1; d_call: TRBD1; v_call: TRBV15; clone_size: .; cdr3_aa: CATSDRTGGWNTEAFF; cdr3_nt: TGTGCCACCAGCGACCGGACAGGGGGATGGAACACTGAAGCTTTCTTT
j_call: TRBJ1-5; d_call: TRBD1; v_call: TRBV14; clone_size: .; cdr3_aa: CASRLGTENQPQHF; cdr3_nt: TGTGCCAGCAGACTGGGGACAGAGAATCAGCCCCAGCATTTT
j_call: TRBJ2-3; d_call: .; v_call: TRBV6-5; clone_size: .; cdr3_aa: CASSGPSVGNTQYF; cdr3_nt: TGTGCCAGCAGTGGACCTAGCGTGGGGAATACGCAGTATTTT
j_call: TRBJ1-3; d_call: .; v_call: TRBV4-1; clone_size: .; cdr3_aa: CASSREVSPSGNTIYF; cdr3_nt: TGCGCCAGCAGCCGGGAGGTGTCCCCCTCTGGAAACACCATATATTTT
j_call: TRBJ2-1; d_call: TRBD2; v_call: TRBV27; clone_size: .; cdr3_aa: CASSPSGSPTYNEQFF; cdr3_nt: TGTGCCAGCAGCCCTAGCGGGAGTCCTACCTACAATGAGCAGTTCTTC
j_call: TRBJ1-1; d_call: .; v_call: TRBV19; clone_size: few; cdr3_aa: CASSYSGNTEAFF; cdr3_nt: TGTGCCAGTAGTTACTCAGGAAACACTGAAGCTTTCTTT
j_call: TRBJ2-5; d_call: .; v_call: TRBV4-1; clone_size: .; cdr3_aa: CASSSELRVQETQYF; cdr3_nt: TGCGCCAGCAGCTCGGAGCTCAGGGTTCAGGAGACCCAGTACTTC
j_call: TRBJ1-2; d_call: .; v_call: TRBV27; clone_size: .; cdr3_aa: CASTMTGRANYGYTF; cdr3_nt: TGTGCCAGCACCATGACAGGTAGAGCTAACTATGGCTACACCTTC
j_call: TRBJ2-6; d_call: TRBD1; v_call: TRBV2; clone_size: .; cdr3_aa: CASSERGQGLAGANVLTF; cdr3_nt: TGTGCCAGCAGTGAAAGGGGACAGGGTTTAGCCGGGGCCAACGTCCTGACTTTC
j_call: TRBJ2-1; d_call: .; v_call: TRBV5-4; clone_size: .; cdr3_aa: CASSPNQNEQFF; cdr3_nt: TGTGCCAGCAGCCCTAACCAAAATGAGCAGTTCTTC
j_call: TRBJ1-3; d_call: .; v_call: TRBV30; clone_size: once; cdr3_aa: CAWADSSDTIYF; cdr3_nt: TGTGCCTGGGCGGACAGTTCTGACACCATATATTTT
j_call: TRBJ2-1; d_call: .; v_call: TRBV6-1; clone_size: .; cdr3_aa: CASSETWSYNEQFF; cdr3_nt: TGTGCCAGCAGTGAAACATGGTCCTACAATGAGCAGTTCTTC
j_call: TRBJ2-7; d_call: TRBD1; v_call: TRBV5-4; clone_size: .; cdr3_aa: CASSLGTGGYEQYF; cdr3_nt: TGTGCCAGCAGCTTGGGGACAGGGGGCTACGAGCAGTACTTC
j_call: TRBJ2-1; d_call: .; v_call: TRBV6-1; clone_size: .; cdr3_aa: CASRRPVTAYNEQFF; cdr3_nt: TGTGCCAGCAGGCGTCCGGTGACAGCCTACAATGAGCAGTTCTTC
j_call: TRBJ2-6; d_call: .; v_call: TRBV4-2; clone_size: once; cdr3_aa: CASSQVSTSGANVLTF; cdr3_nt: TGTGCCAGCAGCCAAGTTAGCACCTCTGGGGCCAACGTCCTGACTTTC
j_call: TRBJ2-1; d_call: TRBD2; v_call: TRBV29-1; clone_size: .; cdr3_aa: CSVGAGPYNEQFF; cdr3_nt: TGCAGCGTTGGAGCGGGACCTTACAATGAGCAGTTCTTC
j_call: TRBJ1-1; d_call: .; v_call: TRBV29-1; clone_size: .; cdr3_aa: CSVDGGTEAFF; cdr3_nt: TGCAGCGTTGACGGGGGCACTGAAGCTTTCTTT
j_call: TRBJ2-7; d_call: TRBD2; v_call: TRBV28; clone_size: .; cdr3_aa: CASSLGRAGVPYEQYF; cdr3_nt: TGTGCCAGCAGTTTGGGTAGAGCGGGAGTCCCCTACGAGCAGTACTTC
j_call: TRBJ2-1; d_call: TRBD2; v_call: TRBV7-2; clone_size: .; cdr3_aa: CASSLSLAVYNEQFF; cdr3_nt: TGTGCCAGCAGCTTAAGCCTAGCGGTCTACAATGAGCAGTTCTTC
j_call: TRBJ2-3; d_call: TRBD2; v_call: TRBV6-1; clone_size: .; cdr3_aa: CASSERDGRATDTQYF; cdr3_nt: TGTGCCAGCAGTGAAAGAGACGGGAGGGCTACAGATACGCAGTATTTT
j_call: TRBJ1-5; d_call: .; v_call: TRBV28; clone_size: .; cdr3_aa: CASRTGFRPTINQPQHF; cdr3_nt: TGTGCCAGCCGTACAGGGTTCAGGCCTACCATCAATCAGCCCCAGCATTTT
j_call: TRBJ1-1; d_call: .; v_call: TRBV6-1; clone_size: .; cdr3_aa: CASSQGPGGTEAFF; cdr3_nt: TGTGCCAGCAGCCAGGGGCCCGGGGGGACTGAAGCTTTCTTT
j_call: TRBJ2-2; d_call: TRBD2; v_call: TRBV5-6; clone_size: .; cdr3_aa: CASSLFTSGRIGELFF; cdr3_nt: TGTGCCAGCAGCTTGTTCACTAGCGGGAGAATCGGGGAGCTGTTTTTT
j_call: TRBJ1-4; d_call: TRBD1; v_call: TRBV5-4; clone_size: few; cdr3_aa: CASSSQGAQEKLFF; cdr3_nt: TGTGCCAGCAGCTCACAGGGGGCCCAGGAAAAACTGTTTTTT
j_call: TRBJ2-3; d_call: .; v_call: TRBV7-9; clone_size: .; cdr3_aa: CASSLGDSDTQYF; cdr3_nt: TGTGCCAGCAGCTTGGGAGACTCAGATACGCAGTATTTT
j_call: TRBJ1-1; d_call: TRBD1; v_call: TRBV27; clone_size: .; cdr3_aa: CASSHQGAWPTEAFF; cdr3_nt: TGTGCCAGCAGTCACCAGGGGGCCTGGCCCACTGAAGCTTTCTTT
j_call: TRBJ2-5; d_call: TRBD2; v_call: TRBV7-9; clone_size: .; cdr3_aa: CASSRRTSGSETQYF; cdr3_nt: TGTGCCAGCAGCCGAAGGACTAGCGGGAGTGAGACCCAGTACTTC
j_call: TRBJ2-7; d_call: TRBD2; v_call: TRBV30; clone_size: .; cdr3_aa: CAWSAPGSGIYYEQYF; cdr3_nt: TGTGCCTGGAGTGCCCCAGGTAGCGGGATTTACTACGAGCAGTACTTC